A selection of T cell receptor beta chains follows, all from one sample in a study of blood T cells in healthy people across ages. TCRdb analysed the 5' RACE reads with MiXCR anew, one entry per CDR3 protein. The sample has hundreds of thousands of distinct CDR3 sequences; roughly 50% are singletons. Source material: blood. Source of these receptors: a man of 80 years or more in good health. Each CDR3 is given with its conserved first and last residue. D genes are given only for firm matches. A clone size is listed for some rows: how often the clone was seen (once, few, many), or a class if it is expanded.

cdr3_aa cdr3_nt v_call clone_size d_call j_call
CASSLVVTRFSYEQYF TGCGCCAGCAGCTTGGTGGTGACACGATTTTCCTACGAGCAGTACTTC TRBV5-1 NA NA TRBJ2-7
CSASGTSRETQYF TGCAGTGCTAGCGGGACTAGCCGAGAGACCCAGTACTTC TRBV20-1 NA TRBD2 TRBJ2-5
CASRHTGQLNYGYTF TGTGCCAGCAGACACACCGGACAGCTCAACTATGGCTACACCTTC TRBV6-2/TRBV6-3 many NA TRBJ1-2
CASSLTGSRNQPQHF TGTGCCAGCAGTTTGACCGGGAGCCGCAATCAGCCCCAGCATTTT TRBV12-3/TRBV12-4 NA NA TRBJ1-5
CASSPNGAGGSYNEQFF TGTGCCAGCAGCCCAAACGGGGCAGGGGGCTCCTACAATGAGCAGTTCTTC TRBV5-5 NA TRBD1 TRBJ2-1
CASSYLVGGEHRYAYF TGTGCCAGCAGTTACCTTGTAGGGGGGGAGCACAGATACGCGTATTTT TRBV6-6 NA NA TRBJ2-3
CASSLSRQGASGANVLTF TGTGCCAGCAGTTTATCGCGGCAGGGGGCTTCTGGGGCCAACGTCCTGACTTTC TRBV27 NA TRBD1 TRBJ2-6
CASSLTGRGFYNEQFF TGTGCCAGCAGCTTAACGGGACGAGGCTTCTACAATGAGCAGTTCTTC TRBV7-3 once NA TRBJ2-1
CASSLGGSSLQETQYF TGCGCCAGCAGCTTGGGGGGTAGCTCACTTCAAGAGACCCAGTACTTC TRBV5-1 NA NA TRBJ2-5
CATSDWGLDNEQFF TGTGCCACCAGTGATTGGGGCCTGGACAATGAGCAGTTCTTC TRBV24-1 NA NA TRBJ2-1
CASSVGKGVTEAFF TGTGCCAGCAGTGTTGGTAAGGGAGTAACTGAAGCTTTCTTT TRBV12-3/TRBV12-4 NA NA TRBJ1-1
CASSVAMGGTYNEQFF TGTGCCAGCAGCGTAGCCATGGGCGGGACCTACAATGAGCAGTTCTTC TRBV9 NA NA TRBJ2-1
CASSLSWKYGYTF TGCGCCAGCAGCTTGTCGTGGAAGTATGGCTACACCTTC TRBV5-1 few NA TRBJ1-2
CSALDRVRETQYF TGCAGTGCCCTGGACAGGGTTCGGGAGACCCAGTACTTC TRBV20-1 NA TRBD1 TRBJ2-5
CVSSPSRPYNEQFF TGTGTCAGCAGCCCCTCGCGGCCCTACAATGAGCAGTTCTTC TRBV7-8 NA NA TRBJ2-1
CSARDPGQGLTDTQYF TGCAGTGCTAGAGACCCGGGACAGGGTCTCACAGATACGCAGTATTTT TRBV20-1 NA TRBD1 TRBJ2-3
CASSLMPGLENEQFF TGTGCCAGCAGCTTAATGCCGGGGCTCGAGAATGAGCAGTTCTTC TRBV7-3 NA NA TRBJ2-1
CASSQVPGLAGGSEQFF TGTGCCAGCAGCCAAGTCCCGGGACTAGCGGGAGGGTCTGAGCAGTTCTTC TRBV4-2 NA TRBD2 TRBJ2-1
CASSSDSQDEQFF TGTGCCAGCAGCTCCGACTCCCAGGATGAGCAGTTCTTC TRBV12-3/TRBV12-4 few NA TRBJ2-1
CASSLRERDYGYTF TGTGCCAGCAGTTTAAGGGAAAGGGACTATGGCTACACCTTC TRBV12-3/TRBV12-4 NA NA TRBJ1-2
CASSGDRDPSYEQYF TGTGCCAGCAGTGGAGACAGGGACCCTTCCTACGAGCAGTACTTC TRBV28 NA TRBD1 TRBJ2-7
CASSQGTIGIQYF TGCGCCAGCAGCCAAGGGACTATTGGCATTCAGTACTTC TRBV4-3 NA NA TRBJ2-4
CASSPPGQGTQETQYF TGTGCCAGCTCACCGCCAGGACAGGGCACCCAAGAGACCCAGTACTTC TRBV18 NA TRBD1 TRBJ2-5
CASSLGQAQTQYF TGTGCCAGCAGCTTAGGGCAAGCTCAGACCCAGTACTTC TRBV11-2 NA NA TRBJ2-5
CATREEQGVLYEQYF TGTGCCACCCGGGAGGAACAGGGTGTCCTCTACGAGCAGTACTTC TRBV15 NA NA TRBJ2-7
CASSPRGVNSGANVLTF TGTGCCAGCAGCCCACGGGGGGTAAACTCTGGGGCCAACGTCCTGACTTTC TRBV7-2 NA TRBD2 TRBJ2-6
CASRRPGGGREGNEKLFF TGTGCCAGCAGACGCCCCGGCGGGGGGCGCGAGGGTAATGAAAAACTGTTTTTT TRBV28 NA NA TRBJ1-4
CASSLPRRVRGGYGYTF TGTGCCAGCAGTTTACCCAGGAGGGTACGGGGGGGGTATGGCTACACCTTC TRBV28 NA NA TRBJ1-2
CVSSRGGAAKNIQYF TGTGTCAGCTCGCGGGGGGGAGCTGCCAAAAACATTCAGTACTTC TRBV6-2/TRBV6-3 NA TRBD2 TRBJ2-4
CASSLQRGMPSYEQYF TGTGCCAGCAGCCTACAGAGGGGGATGCCCTCCTACGAGCAGTACTTC TRBV7-2 NA NA TRBJ2-7
CASSRASDLQETQYF TGTGCCAGCAGCCGAGCCTCTGACCTCCAAGAGACCCAGTACTTC TRBV4-2 NA NA TRBJ2-5
CSMAGAGYEQYF TGCAGCATGGCAGGGGCGGGCTACGAGCAGTACTTC TRBV29-1 NA NA TRBJ2-7
CASSTTSGAYEQYF TGTGCCAGCAGCACGACTAGCGGAGCCTACGAGCAGTACTTC TRBV7-2 few TRBD2 TRBJ2-7
CASSQSFPDTQYF TGTGCCAGCAGCCAATCCTTTCCAGATACGCAGTATTTT TRBV14 few NA TRBJ2-3
CASSEVRVETQYF TGCGCCAGCAGTGAGGTCAGGGTGGAGACCCAGTACTTC TRBV10-2 few NA TRBJ2-5
CASWSGTSGGYEQYF TGTGCCAGCTGGTCTGGGACTAGCGGAGGGTACGAGCAGTACTTC TRBV27 many TRBD2 TRBJ2-7
CATDHRASYEQYF TGTGCCACGGACCACAGGGCGTCCTACGAGCAGTACTTC TRBV6-1 NA NA TRBJ2-7
CSARGGIEEQFF TGCAGTGCTAGAGGCGGCATCGAAGAGCAGTTCTTC TRBV20-1 few NA TRBJ2-1
CSVEGDRGDNEQFF TGCAGCGTCGAGGGGGACAGGGGCGACAATGAGCAGTTCTTC TRBV29-1 NA TRBD1 TRBJ2-1
CATSDFVGQTQYF TGTGCCACCAGTGATTTTGTGGGGCAGACCCAGTACTTC TRBV24-1 NA NA TRBJ2-5
CASSLRPVHEQYF TGTGCCAGCAGCTTACGACCAGTCCACGAGCAGTACTTC TRBV7-2 NA NA TRBJ2-7